One and the same sample provided the 21 T cell receptor beta chains below, sequenced in a study of radiation and T cells in renal cell carcinoma. Time point indicated: blood 4 weeks post-SBRT, at nephrectomy. Noted treatment: 15 Gy SBRT to primary tumor, nephrectomy 4 weeks later. Produced via immunoSEQ multiplex PCR; TCRdb's table is partial and in-frame only. The table lists approximately 40,000 clones, roughly 80% of them singletons. Sequences were derived from blood, sampled from a patient whose treatment included radiotherapy and nephrectomy. These receptors came from a woman in her seventies with renal cell carcinoma.

There are a few counts of this clone. The CDR3 bases are TGCGCCAGCAGGGGACAGCTCTTTGAAGCTTTCTTT. This sequence encodes CASRGQLFEAFF. The chain carries TRBV4-1 and TRBJ1-1; TRBD1 agrees at 7 bases. J gave up 7 bases and V 6 bases, and 5 bases lay outside the gene matches. This CDR3 spans 12 amino acids. CDR1 and CDR2 (germline): MGHRA, YSYEKL.

The chain is built from TRBV19 and TRBJ2-1, with a possible D match to TRBD2 (7 bases). CDR1 LNHDA and CDR2 SQIVND come from the germline V gene (reference sequence). This CDR3 region has 17 residues. V was trimmed by 4 bases and J by 5 bases, leaving 21 bases between them. CDR3 bases: TGTGCCAGTAGTACCCCGGGGGCACTAGCGTCCAACAATGAGCAGTTCTTC. This gives the protein CASSTPGALASNNEQFF.

The V and J genes are TRBV11-1 and TRBJ1-3, with a possible D match to TRBD1 (5 bases). CDR3 length: 16 amino acids. CDR1 is SGHAT, CDR2 FQDESV, per germline (reference sequence). V shed 2 bases and J shed 0 bases, with 11 bases lying between them. CDR3 bases: TGTGCCAGCAGCTTACTTGGAGGGGACTCTGGAAACACCATATATTTT. Translating it yields CASSLLGGDSGNTIYF.

CDR3 DNA: TGTGCCAGCTCACCGGGGATCACCGGGGAGCTGTTTTTT. Translation gives CASSPGITGELFF. This chain uses TRBV18 with TRBJ2-2; D uncertain. This CDR3 is 13 amino acids long. V shed 3 bases and J shed 4 bases, with 6 bases lying between them. Germline V CDR1 and CDR2: KGHSH, LQKENI. The entire variable domain, with the rest obtained from reference TRBV18 and TRBJ2-2, is as follows: NAGVMQNPRHLVRRRGQEARLRCSPMKGHSHVYWYRQLPEEGLKFMVYLQKENIIDESGMPKERFSAEFPKEGPSILRIQQVVRGDSAAYFCASSPGITGELFFGEGSRLTVL.

This clone was recorded only once. This chain uses TRBV30 with TRBJ2-7; D gene unclear. The V end was cut by 7 bases, the J end by 1 base, with 8 bases between. Germline V gene sequence: CDR1 GTSNPN, CDR2 SVGIG (reference sequence). This CDR3 region has 11 residues. The CDR3 loop reads CAYSNSYEQYF. CDR3 DNA sequence: TGTGCCTACAGTAATTCCTACGAGCAGTACTTC. The variable domain in full, with the rest retrieved from reference TRBV30 and TRBJ2-7, is SQTIHQWPATLVQPVGSPLSLECTVEGTSNPNLYWYRQAAGRGLQLLFYSVGIGQISSEVPQNLSASRPQDRQFILSSKKLLLSDSGFYLCAYSNSYEQYFGPGTRLTVT.

This chain links TRBV5-1 with TRBJ1-2, with D hard to call. Germline lookup yields CDR1 SGHRS and CDR2 YFSETQ. This CDR3 is 13 amino acids long. V was pared by 4 bases and J by 8 bases, with 15 bases between. CDR3 protein: CASSQILGGGYTF. CDR3 nucleotide sequence: TGCGCCAGCAGCCAGATTCTCGGAGGAGGCTACACCTTC. Full variable domain (remainder filled in from reference TRBV5-1 and TRBJ1-2): KAGVTQTPRYLIKTRGQQVTLSCSPISGHRSVSWYQQTPGQGLQFLFEYFSETQRNKGNFPGRFSGRQFSNSRSEMNVSTLELGDSALYLCASSQILGGGYTFGSGTRLTVV.

The chain couples TRBV11-2 to TRBJ2-5, with 7 nucleotides matching TRBD2. Germline values: CDR1 SGHAT, CDR2 FQNNGV. V was pared by 7 bases and J by 4 bases, with 6 bases of the junction left unmatched. CDR3 length: 13 amino acids. For the CDR3, the DNA is TGTGCCAGCATGGCGGGAGTGGGAGAGACCCAGTACTTC. Amino acids: CASMAGVGETQYF.

This clone showed up just a few times. J is TRBJ2-2 and V is TRBV4-3, with D perhaps matching TRBD2 (5 bases). CDR1 and CDR2 (germline): LGHNA, YSLEER. The germline V and J ends were trimmed by 6 bases and 1 base, with 6 bases remaining between them. CDR3 length equals 13 residues. CDR3 protein: CASSEGNTGELFF. The DNA for the CDR3 is TGCGCCAGCAGTGAGGGGAACACCGGGGAGCTGTTTTTT.

This chain connects TRBV19 to TRBJ1-2; D is unclear. With 3 bases removed from V and 6 bases from J, the gap between germline ends came to 20 bases. The CDR3 consists of 16 residues. The germline gives CDR1 LNHDA, CDR2 SQIVND (reference sequence). The CDR3 protein is CASSINDIPTGNGYTF. CDR3 coding DNA: TGTGCCAGTAGTATTAACGATATCCCTACGGGGAATGGCTACACCTTC.

This clone was seen only once. The chain carries TRBV6-1 and TRBJ1-1; D not resolved. The germline CDR1 and CDR2 sequences are MNHNS and SASEGT. Trimming cost V 6 bases and J 7 bases, with 12 bases left between them. The CDR3 consists of 12 residues. The CDR3, as DNA: TGTGCCAGCAGCCTGGGCAGCCTTGAAGCTTTCTTT. Amino acid sequence: CASSLGSLEAFF.

The chain joins TRBV7-2 to TRBJ2-7; no firm D call. The germline V gene encodes CDR1 SGHTA and CDR2 FQGNSA. V lost 4 bases and J 0 bases, leaving 13 bases between the germline ends. The CDR3 has 15 amino acids. CDR3 region: CASSYPGVRSYEQYF. The DNA for the CDR3 is TGTGCCAGCAGCTACCCTGGTGTTCGCTCCTACGAGCAGTACTTC.

This chain connects TRBV29-1 to TRBJ2-5; D gene uncertain. CDR3 size: 14 residues. Between the trimmed V and J ends, which lost 6 bases and 5 bases, there was a span of 19 bases. Germline CDR1 and CDR2: SQVTM and ANQGSEA. CDR3: CSVALPPSAETQYF. The CDR3 DNA sequence: TGCAGCGTCGCCCTGCCCCCCTCCGCGGAGACCCAGTACTTC.

J is TRBJ1-6 and V is TRBV19; D is uncertain. Germline loops: CDR1 LNHDA, CDR2 SQIVND (reference sequence). The V and J ends lost 0 bases and 9 bases respectively, with 12 bases between them. The CDR3 is made up of 15 amino acids. The CDR3 is CASSIDPYSGSPLHF. The CDR3, as DNA: TGTGCCAGTAGTATAGATCCTTACTCTGGTTCACCCCTCCACTTT. Looking up the rest from reference TRBV19 and TRBJ1-6 gives the full variable domain: DGGITQSPKYLFRKEGQNVTLSCEQNLNHDAMYWYRQDPGQGLRLIYYSQIVNDFQKGDIAEGYSVSREKKESFPLTVTSAQKNPTAFYLCASSIDPYSGSPLHFGNGTRLTVT.

The rearrangement joins TRBV29-1 to TRBJ2-3; no clear D. V lost 6 bases, J lost 0 bases, and 13 bases lay in between. The CDR3 has 14 amino acids. Germline CDR1 SQVTM, CDR2 ANQGSEA. The CDR3 DNA sequence: TGCAGCGTGCATATGGGTTTAAGCACAGATACGCAGTATTTT. Its protein is CSVHMGLSTDTQYF.

This chain uses TRBV27 with TRBJ2-7, with 9 positions matching TRBD1. Unmatched junction bases numbered 6, after V lost 8 bases and J lost 1 base. The CDR3 totals 14 residues. CDR1 and CDR2 from the germline V gene are MNHEY and SMNVEV (reference sequence). CDR3 sequence (DNA): TGTGCCAGCCGCCCGGGACAGGGATCCTACGAGCAGTACTTC. This translates into CASRPGQGSYEQYF.

The chain has TRBV29-1 and TRBJ1-2; 8 nucleotides agree with TRBD1. Germline values: CDR1 SQVTM, CDR2 ANQGSEA. CDR3 length: 13 amino acids. J gave up 3 bases and V 3 bases, and 3 bases lay outside the gene matches. CDR3 amino acids: CSVEQGADYGYTF. CDR3 bases: TGCAGCGTTGAGCAGGGGGCTGACTATGGCTACACCTTC.

The chain couples TRBV5-5 to TRBJ2-3; D unresolved. Looked up from germline, CDR1 is SGHKS and CDR2 is YYEKEE (reference sequence). V lost 1 base to trimming and J lost 6 bases, with 6 bases between them. This CDR3 is 12 amino acids long. As DNA, the CDR3 is TGTGCCAGCAGCTTGATTCGTGATACGCAGTATTTT. This encodes CASSLIRDTQYF. Combining the CDR3 with reference TRBV5-5 and TRBJ2-3 gives the whole variable domain DAGVTQSPTHLIKTRGQQVTLRCSPISGHKSVSWYQQVLGQGPQFIFQYYEKEERGRGNFPDRFSARQFPNYSSELNVNALLLGDSALYLCASSLIRDTQYFGPGTRLTVL.

V and J are TRBV5-1 and TRBJ2-1, with 7 bases identical to TRBD1. The CDR3 contains 13 residues. Germline CDR1 and CDR2: SGHRS and YFSETQ. V lost 4 bases and J lost 6; bases outside the gene matches: 4. The DNA for the CDR3 is TGCGCCAGCAGCCAGACAGGGCCCAATGAGCAGTTCTTC. The encoded protein is CASSQTGPNEQFF.

This clone was counted between two and nine times. The chain combines TRBV11-1 with TRBJ2-7; no definite D call. From germline, CDR1 is SGHAT and CDR2 FQDESV (reference sequence). The germline V and J ends were trimmed by 5 bases and 5 bases, with 10 bases remaining between them. The CDR3 runs 12 residues. The CDR3 DNA reads as TGTGCCAGCAGCCCAGTCGTCAACGAGCAGTACTTC. It codes for CASSPVVNEQYF.

The chain combines TRBV4-1 with TRBJ2-7, with 9 nucleotides matching TRBD1. Germline CDR1 MGHRA, CDR2 YSYEKL. The CDR3 totals 15 residues. Trimming removed 1 base from V and 6 bases from J; junction bases left unmatched: 7. The CDR3 protein is CASSQGRDRVFEQYF. CDR3 in DNA: TGCGCCAGCAGCCAAGGCCGGGACAGGGTTTTCGAGCAGTACTTC.

This chain links TRBV29-1 with TRBJ1-1; D is ambiguous. CDR3 length: 11 amino acids. With 6 bases removed from V and 0 bases from J, the gap between germline ends came to 5 bases. The V gene's germline CDR1 is SQVTM and CDR2 ANQGSEA. Here the CDR3 reads CSVNLNTEAFF. The CDR3 DNA sequence: TGCAGCGTCAACTTGAACACTGAAGCTTTCTTT.